This T cell receptor beta chain is drawn from a study of blood T cell repertoires in COVID-19. About the research overall: Some COVID-19 samples were acute and others convalescent; all came from the United States, Italy and Spain. PBMCs, B-cell-depleted T cells, or T cells were the source of the cDNA or gDNA that made up the material.

V lost 1 base, J lost 6 bases, and 4 bases stayed unmatched. The germline gives CDR1 SGHRS, CDR2 YFSETQ. The CDR3 spans 16 residues. TCRdb keeps only in-frame clones here, not all; method: immunoSEQ multiplex PCR. The top ten hold 6% to 7% of the sample, which has approximately 150,000 clones, around 87% seen once. This receptor was identified in a man older than 75 with acute or convalescent COVID-19. The sequenced sample was peripheral blood. V gene TRBV5-1 combines with J gene TRBJ2-2; TRBD2 matches at 12 bases. In DNA, the CDR3 is TGCGCCAGCAGCTTGAACGGACTAGCGGGACCCGGGGAGCTGTTTTTT. Encoded protein: CASSLNGLAGPGELFF.